This T cell receptor beta chain was obtained from a study of T cells after posttransplantation cyclophosphamide. Germline CDR1 and CDR2: LNHDA and SQIVND (reference sequence). The J segment lost 4 bases and the V segment lost 6 bases, leaving 3 bases of the junction unmatched. The length of the CDR3 is 13 residues. Sequenced by immunoSEQ multiplex PCR; TCRdb stores in-frame clones only, minus some. The sample was found to contain 25,000 to 35,000 clones, and every one recurs. This clone has ten or more counts. The sample comprised PBMCs. The genes are TRBV19 and TRBJ2-3, with 8 bases lining up with TRBD2. The receptor comes from a woman aged 25 to 45 in good health and a related stem cell transplant donor. In DNA form, the CDR3 reads TGTGCCAGTAGCGGGGGGGCGGCAGATACGCAGTATTTT. Translated, it gives CASSGGAADTQYF. Filled out from reference TRBV19 and TRBJ2-3, the complete variable domain reads DGGITQSPKYLFRKEGQNVTLSCEQNLNHDAMYWYRQDPGQGLRLIYYSQIVNDFQKGDIAEGYSVSREKKESFPLTVTSAQKNPTAFYLCASSGGAADTQYFGPGTRLTVL.